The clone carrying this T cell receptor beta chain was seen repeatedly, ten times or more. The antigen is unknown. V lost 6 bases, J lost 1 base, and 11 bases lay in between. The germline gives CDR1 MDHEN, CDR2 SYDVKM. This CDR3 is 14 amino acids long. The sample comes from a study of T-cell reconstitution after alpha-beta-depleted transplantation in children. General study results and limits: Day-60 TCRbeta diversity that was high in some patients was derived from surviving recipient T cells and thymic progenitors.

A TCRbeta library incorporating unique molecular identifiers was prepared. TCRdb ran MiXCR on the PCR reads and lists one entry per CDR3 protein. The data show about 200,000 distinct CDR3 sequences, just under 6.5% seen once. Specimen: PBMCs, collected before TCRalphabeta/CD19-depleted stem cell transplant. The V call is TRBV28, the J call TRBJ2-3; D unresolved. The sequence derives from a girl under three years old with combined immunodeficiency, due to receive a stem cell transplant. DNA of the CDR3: TGTGCCAGCAGCCCGACGGCGGGCACAGATACGCAGTATTTT. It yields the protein CASSPTAGTDTQYF.